One and the same sample provided the 24 T cell receptor beta chains below, sequenced in a study of shared clonotypes between healthy human individuals. Assay used: immunoSEQ multiplex PCR; TCRdb lists only in-frame clones, some missing. The table lists a few hundred thousand clones, 79% of them singletons. The sample comprised PBMCs. The source of these receptors is a woman in her thirties or forties in good health. Some clones in this sample may be carry-over from other donors' samples.

The chain combines TRBV4-1 with TRBJ1-2, with unresolved D. V shed 3 bases and J shed 3 bases, with 11 bases lying between them. Germline CDR1 MGHRA, CDR2 YSYEKL. The length of the CDR3 is 14 residues. The CDR3 DNA reads as TGCGCCAGCAGCCAGGACGTCGGGGACTATGGCTACACCTTC. It translates to CASSQDVGDYGYTF.

This chain uses TRBV18 with TRBJ2-7; a weak D match, TRBD1 (5 bases). Germline CDR1 reads KGHSH; CDR2 reads LQKENI. V dropped 3 bases and J dropped 2 bases, with 14 bases sitting between them. This CDR3 has 15 amino acids. Here the CDR3 DNA reads TGTGCCAGCTCACCGTTCCAGGGCTTTACCTACGAGCAGTACTTC. This codes for CASSPFQGFTYEQYF.

This clone was counted once. The chain employs TRBV2 and TRBJ1-1; D unresolved. This CDR3 region has 14 residues. CDR1 and CDR2 (germline): SNHLY, FYNNEI. V was trimmed by 2 bases and J by 0 bases, leaving 7 bases between them. This CDR3 is CASSEQRLNTEAFF. The CDR3 DNA reads TGTGCCAGCAGTGAACAGCGACTGAACACTGAAGCTTTCTTT.

This sequence joins TRBV5-1 and TRBJ1-3; D ambiguous. The V end lost 7 bases, the J end lost 4 bases, and 6 bases lay between the germline ends. The CDR3 runs to 11 residues. Germline V gene sequence: CDR1 SGHRS, CDR2 YFSETQ. The CDR3 DNA reads as TGCGCCAGCCCCCAAGGAAACACCATATATTTT. Protein product: CASPQGNTIYF.

Details on this clone: The same CDR3 arises from other DNA sequences in this sample as well. The CDR3 protein is CASSLVSQETQYF. In DNA, the CDR3 is TGCGCCAGCAGCTTGGTTAGCCAAGAGACCCAGTACTTC. The chain employs TRBV5-1 and TRBJ2-5; D is unclear. V was shortened by 0 bases and J by 1 base, with 4 bases between the two germline ends. This CDR3 spans 13 amino acids. Germline V lookup: CDR1 SGHRS, CDR2 YFSETQ.

This clone was seen just once. The chain uses TRBV6-1 and TRBJ2-7; TRBD1 aligns across 9 bases. The CDR3 covers 15 residues. With 4 bases clipped from V and 3 bases from J, the junction kept 7 bases outside the gene matches. CDR1 and CDR2 from the germline V gene are MNHNS and SASEGT. CDR3 sequence (DNA): TGTGCCAGCAGTGTAGGGGACAGGGCCCTCTACGAGCAGTACTTC. This translates into CASSVGDRALYEQYF.

This clone was found once. The chain has TRBV7-2 and TRBJ2-7; 7 bases line up with TRBD1. The junction had 7 bases not matched to a gene; V was cut back by 3 bases and J by 5 bases. The CDR3 contains 14 residues. CDR1 and CDR2 (germline): SGHTA, FQGNSA. The CDR3 region is CASSFRQGVHEQYF. In DNA form, the CDR3 reads TGTGCCAGCAGCTTCCGGCAGGGGGTCCACGAGCAGTACTTC.

This clone was detected only a few times. V gene TRBV7-2 combines with J gene TRBJ1-2; the D is unclear. V was pared by 6 bases and J by 2 bases, with 10 bases between. The CDR3 is made up of 13 amino acids. The germline V gene encodes CDR1 SGHTA and CDR2 FQGNSA. The CDR3 is CASSRDGNYGYTF. CDR3 DNA: TGTGCCAGCAGTCGAGATGGGAACTATGGCTACACCTTC.

In this sample, this clone turned up a few times. The genes are TRBV18 and TRBJ2-3; D remains unclear. Trimming pared 1 base from V and 1 base from J, leaving 24 bases between. The CDR3 has 20 residues. The germline V gene encodes CDR1 KGHSH and CDR2 LQKENI. In DNA, the CDR3 is TGTGCCAGCTCACCACTTCCCTTGGTTGGGCACCGAGACGGCACAGATACGCAGTATTTT. Its translation: CASSPLPLVGHRDGTDTQYF.

About this clone itself: Other nucleotide sequences from this sample produce the same CDR3. This chain links TRBV7-2 with TRBJ2-1; D is undetermined. This CDR3 comprises 15 residues. The V end lost 2 bases, the J end lost 2 bases, and 10 bases lay between the germline ends. Looked up from germline, CDR1 is SGHTA and CDR2 is FQGNSA. The CDR3 sequence is CASSLRLAAYNEQFF. CDR3 DNA sequence: TGTGCCAGCAGCTTAAGGTTGGCAGCCTACAATGAGCAGTTCTTC.

The chain recombines TRBV2 with TRBJ1-2, with 7 bases matching TRBD1. CDR1 is SNHLY and CDR2 is FYNNEI in the germline V gene. The CDR3 has 13 residues. The junction had 4 bases not matched to a gene; V was cut back by 5 bases and J by 4 bases. The CDR3, as DNA: TGTGCCAGCAGTCGGACAGGACCCTATGGCTACACCTTC. This encodes CASSRTGPYGYTF.

This chain joins TRBV30 and TRBJ2-1, with D tentatively TRBD2 (6 bases). The CDR3 length is 13 residues. The germline gives CDR1 GTSNPN, CDR2 SVGIG (reference sequence). V lost 7 bases and J 4 bases, leaving 14 bases between the germline ends. DNA for the CDR3: TGTGCCTCCTCGGGGGAGTGGTACAATGAGCAGTTCTTC. Its translation is CASSGEWYNEQFF.

The V and J genes are TRBV29-1 and TRBJ1-5; no clear D gene. CDR3 length: 13 amino acids. Germline-derived CDR1 and CDR2 are SQVTM and ANQGSEA. V was shortened by 5 bases and J by 0 bases, with 8 bases between the two germline ends. The CDR3 DNA sequence: TGCAGCGTTAGTGCGGATAGCAATCAGCCCCAGCATTTT. Amino acid sequence: CSVSADSNQPQHF.

This clone has more than one count but fewer than ten. The V gene is TRBV6-5, the J gene TRBJ2-7; 8 nucleotides line up with TRBD2. Per the germline V gene, CDR1 is MNHEY and CDR2 is SVGAGI. The CDR3 has 13 residues. The V gene end was trimmed by 8 bases and the J gene end by 7 bases; junction bases not matched to a gene: 10. CDR3 nucleotides: TGTGCCAGCGAAGTTAGCGGGACCGGGGAGCAGTACTTC. As protein: CASEVSGTGEQYF.

The chain links TRBV5-5 to TRBJ2-7; possibly TRBD1 or TRBD2 for D (6 bases each). The CDR3 totals 16 residues. CDR1 SGHKS and CDR2 YYEKEE come from the germline V gene (reference sequence). The V gene lost 0 bases and the J gene lost 5 bases, with 18 bases spanning the gap. Written as DNA, the CDR3 is TGTGCCAGCAGCTTGGAGTTGTGGGGGGCTTACGACGAGCAGTACTTC. Residues: CASSLELWGAYDEQYF.

The chain employs TRBV5-4 and TRBJ2-7; D may be TRBD1 or TRBD2 (5 bases each). Germline CDR1 SGHNT, CDR2 YYREEE (reference sequence). This CDR3 contains 14 residues. The V end lost 0 bases, the J end lost 3 bases, and 10 bases lay between the germline ends. Written as DNA, the CDR3 is TGTGCCAGCAGCTTGGGGATGGGGGACTACGAGCAGTACTTC. This translates into CASSLGMGDYEQYF.

The J gene is TRBJ2-1, the V gene TRBV4-1; no firm D call. The CDR3 is 17 amino acids. CDR1 is MGHRA, CDR2 YSYEKL, per germline. V was shortened by 1 base and J by 0 bases, with 13 bases between the two germline ends. The CDR3 DNA reads as TGCGCCAGCAGCCAAGGGGATGGCCGAGTCTCCTACAATGAGCAGTTCTTC. Protein: CASSQGDGRVSYNEQFF.

The rearrangement uses TRBV6-5 and TRBJ2-7; D tentatively fits TRBD1 or TRBD2 (5 bases each). The CDR3 is 12 amino acids. V gave up 2 bases and J gave up 5 bases, with 7 bases separating them. Germline CDR1 MNHEY, CDR2 SVGAGI. CDR3 sequence: CASSYGGNEQYF. The CDR3, as DNA: TGTGCCAGCAGTTACGGGGGAAACGAGCAGTACTTC.

The chain joins TRBV4-2 to TRBJ1-2; 7 bases fit TRBD1. The V and J ends lost 7 bases and 0 bases, in that order; junction bases with no gene match: 14. Germline V gene lookup returns CDR1 LGHNA and CDR2 YNFKEQ. The CDR3 contains 17 residues. This CDR3 is CASTTGQRMNTNYGYTF. CDR3 coding DNA: TGTGCCAGCACGACGGGACAGAGGATGAATACTAACTATGGCTACACCTTC.

This clone is a singleton in its sample. The chain recombines TRBV11-2 with TRBJ1-2; maybe TRBD1 (5 bases). Trimming took off 1 base at V and 3 bases at J, with 12 bases between the two ends. This CDR3 comprises 15 residues. The V gene's germline CDR1 is SGHAT and CDR2 FQNNGV. The CDR3 DNA follows: TGTGCCAGCAGCTTAGTCCCCAGGGCGGACTATGGCTACACCTTC. Its translation: CASSLVPRADYGYTF.

The chain carries TRBV30 and TRBJ1-5; tentative D call: TRBD1 (6 bases). CDR1 is GTSNPN, CDR2 SVGIG, per germline (reference sequence). V lost 0 bases to trimming and J lost 0 bases, with 12 bases between them. The CDR3 totals 16 residues. The CDR3 coding sequence is TGTGCCTGGAGTGTAGGGGGGAAATATAGCAATCAGCCCCAGCATTTT. Residues: CAWSVGGKYSNQPQHF.

V and J are TRBV19 and TRBJ2-1; D tentatively fits TRBD1 or TRBD2 (6 bases each). The V gene's germline CDR1 is LNHDA and CDR2 SQIVND (reference sequence). CDR3 length equals 15 residues. With 4 bases removed from V and 8 bases from J, the gap between germline ends came to 18 bases. The CDR3 loop is CASSSFVPGADEQFF. CDR3 coding DNA: TGTGCCAGTAGTAGTTTTGTTCCGGGGGCGGATGAGCAGTTCTTC. Filled out from reference TRBV19 and TRBJ2-1, the complete variable domain reads DGGITQSPKYLFRKEGQNVTLSCEQNLNHDAMYWYRQDPGQGLRLIYYSQIVNDFQKGDIAEGYSVSREKKESFPLTVTSAQKNPTAFYLCASSSFVPGADEQFFGPGTRLTVL.

The chain combines TRBV2 with TRBJ2-1; D might be TRBD1 (5 bases). CDR1 SNHLY and CDR2 FYNNEI come from the germline V gene. The CDR3 loop spans 13 amino acids. V lost 4 bases and J 8 bases, leaving 12 bases between the germline ends. CDR3 sequence reads: CASSGLRVDEQFF. CDR3 DNA: TGTGCCAGCAGTGGACTCAGGGTGGATGAGCAGTTCTTC.

This clone was seen only once. The sample has other DNA sequences that encode this CDR3 too. The chain uses TRBV9 and TRBJ2-6; possibly TRBD1 for D (6 bases). Germline CDR1 is SGDLS and CDR2 is YYNGEE. V lost 4 bases and J 0 bases, leaving 11 bases between the germline ends. The CDR3 runs 16 residues. The DNA of the CDR3 is TGTGCCAGCAGCCCCGGACAGAGCTCTGGGGCCAACGTCCTGACTTTC. Encoded protein: CASSPGQSSGANVLTF.